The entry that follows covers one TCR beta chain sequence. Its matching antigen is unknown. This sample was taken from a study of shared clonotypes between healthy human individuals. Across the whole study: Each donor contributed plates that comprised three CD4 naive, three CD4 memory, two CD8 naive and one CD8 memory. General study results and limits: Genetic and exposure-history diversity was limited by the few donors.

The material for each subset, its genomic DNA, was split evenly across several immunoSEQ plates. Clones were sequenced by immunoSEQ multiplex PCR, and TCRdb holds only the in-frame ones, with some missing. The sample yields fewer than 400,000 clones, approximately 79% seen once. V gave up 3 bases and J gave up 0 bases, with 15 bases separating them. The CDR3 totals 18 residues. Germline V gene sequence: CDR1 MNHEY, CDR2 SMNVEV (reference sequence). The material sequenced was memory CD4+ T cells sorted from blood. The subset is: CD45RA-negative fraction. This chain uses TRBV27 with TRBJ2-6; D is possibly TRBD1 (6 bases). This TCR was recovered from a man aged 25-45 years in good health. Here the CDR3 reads CASSFSARGGSGANVLTF. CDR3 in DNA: TGTGCCAGCAGTTTTTCAGCAAGAGGGGGCTCTGGGGCCAACGTCCTGACTTTC.